The source of this T cell receptor (beta chain) is a study of cytomegalovirus exposure and HLA in healthy donors. Study as a whole: A preliminary data release comprised tens of millions of unique TCRs obtained from HLA-typed donors.

This CDR3 has 14 residues. Germline V gene sequence: CDR1 SEHNR, CDR2 FQNEAQ (reference sequence). V gave up 5 bases and J gave up 4 bases, with 14 bases separating them. The study ran its PCR with 60 Vbeta and 13 Jbeta primers. TCRdb keeps only in-frame clones here, not all; method: immunoSEQ multiplex PCR. The table records about 200,000 clones, 82% of them present only once. The rearrangement links TRBV7-9 to TRBJ1-2; maybe TRBD1 (6 bases). The sequenced sample consisted of PBMCs. This clonotype originated in a boy between 2 and 10 years old in good health and CMV-seronegative. The CDR3 spells CASSNRDMGYGYTF. The CDR3 DNA is TGTGCCAGCAGCAACCGGGACATGGGCTATGGCTACACCTTC.